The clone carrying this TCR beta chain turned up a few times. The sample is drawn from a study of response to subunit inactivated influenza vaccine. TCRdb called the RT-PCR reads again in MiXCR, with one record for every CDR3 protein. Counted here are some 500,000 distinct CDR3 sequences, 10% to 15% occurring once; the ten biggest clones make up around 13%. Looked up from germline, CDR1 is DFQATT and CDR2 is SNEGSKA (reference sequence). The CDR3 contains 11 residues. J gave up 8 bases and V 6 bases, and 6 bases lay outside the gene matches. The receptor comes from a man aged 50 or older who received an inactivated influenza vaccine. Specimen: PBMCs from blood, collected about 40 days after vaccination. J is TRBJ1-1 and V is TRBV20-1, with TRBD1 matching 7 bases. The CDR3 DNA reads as TGCAGTGCCGAGGGGGCGCAGGAAGCTTTCTTT. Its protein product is CSAEGAQEAFF.